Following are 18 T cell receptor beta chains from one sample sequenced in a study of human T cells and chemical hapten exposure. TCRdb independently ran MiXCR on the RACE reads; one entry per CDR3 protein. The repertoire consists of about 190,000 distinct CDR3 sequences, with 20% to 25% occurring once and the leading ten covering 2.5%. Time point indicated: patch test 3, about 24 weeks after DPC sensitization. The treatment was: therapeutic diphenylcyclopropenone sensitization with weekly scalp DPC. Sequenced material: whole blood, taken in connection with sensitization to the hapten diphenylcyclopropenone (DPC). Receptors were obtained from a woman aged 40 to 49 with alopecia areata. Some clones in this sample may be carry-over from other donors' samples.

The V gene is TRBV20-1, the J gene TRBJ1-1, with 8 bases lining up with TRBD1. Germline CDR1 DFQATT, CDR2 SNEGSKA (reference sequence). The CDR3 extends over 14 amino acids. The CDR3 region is CKPSRRGQDTEAFF. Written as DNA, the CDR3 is TGCAAGCCTTCTAGGAGGGGACAGGACACTGAAGCTTTCTTT.

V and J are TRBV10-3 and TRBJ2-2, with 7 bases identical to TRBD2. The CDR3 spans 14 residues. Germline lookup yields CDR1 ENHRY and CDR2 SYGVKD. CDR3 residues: CGLRSGTDTGELFF. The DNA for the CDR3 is TGTGGCCTCCGAAGCGGGACCGACACCGGGGAGCTGTTTTTT.

The CDR3 loop reads CASSLGGAPGDTQYF. For the CDR3, the DNA is TGTGCCAGCAGCTTAGGAGGAGCGCCCGGAGATACGCAGTATTTT. This sequence joins TRBV7-9 and TRBJ2-3; D remains ambiguous. CDR3 size: 15 residues. V was clipped by 1 base and J by 5 bases, with 13 bases between them. Germline V gives CDR1 SEHNR, CDR2 FQNEAQ (reference sequence).

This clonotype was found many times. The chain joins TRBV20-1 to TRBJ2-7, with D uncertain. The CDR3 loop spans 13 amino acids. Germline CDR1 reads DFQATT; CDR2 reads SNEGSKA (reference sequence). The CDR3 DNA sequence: TGCAGCGCGAACAACTGGCGCTCCTACGAGCAGTACTTC. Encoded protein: CSANNWRSYEQYF.

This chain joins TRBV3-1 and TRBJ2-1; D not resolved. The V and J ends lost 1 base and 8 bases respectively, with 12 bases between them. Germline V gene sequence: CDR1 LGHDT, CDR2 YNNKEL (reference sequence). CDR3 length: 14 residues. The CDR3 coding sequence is TGTGCCAGCAGCCAAGCCCCCCGGGCGGATGAGCAGTTCTTC. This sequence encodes CASSQAPRADEQFF.

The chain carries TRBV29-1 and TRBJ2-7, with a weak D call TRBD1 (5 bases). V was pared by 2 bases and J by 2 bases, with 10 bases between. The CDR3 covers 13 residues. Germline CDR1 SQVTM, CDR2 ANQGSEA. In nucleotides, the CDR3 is TGCAGCGTTGAAAAAGACAGTACCTACGAGCAGTACTTC. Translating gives CSVEKDSTYEQYF.

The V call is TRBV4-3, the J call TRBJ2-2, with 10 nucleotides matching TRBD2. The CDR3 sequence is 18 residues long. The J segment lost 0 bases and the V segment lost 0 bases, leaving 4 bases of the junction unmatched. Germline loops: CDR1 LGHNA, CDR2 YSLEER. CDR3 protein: CASSQDLLAGTNTGELFF. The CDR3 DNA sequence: TGCGCCAGCAGCCAAGATTTACTAGCGGGAACGAACACCGGGGAGCTGTTTTTT.

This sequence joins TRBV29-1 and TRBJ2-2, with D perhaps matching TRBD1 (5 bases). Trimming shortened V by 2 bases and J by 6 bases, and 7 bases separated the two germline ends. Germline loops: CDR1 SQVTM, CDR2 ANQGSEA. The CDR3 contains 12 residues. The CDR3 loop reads CSVEQGPGELFF. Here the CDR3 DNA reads TGCAGCGTTGAACAGGGTCCCGGGGAGCTGTTTTTT.

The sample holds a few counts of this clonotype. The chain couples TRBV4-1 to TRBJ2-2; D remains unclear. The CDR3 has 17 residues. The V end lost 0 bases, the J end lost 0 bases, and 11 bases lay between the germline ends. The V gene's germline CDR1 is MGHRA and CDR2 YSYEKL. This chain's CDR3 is CASSQDIAGSNTGELFF. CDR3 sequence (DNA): TGCGCCAGCAGCCAAGATATTGCCGGTTCGAACACCGGGGAGCTGTTTTTT.

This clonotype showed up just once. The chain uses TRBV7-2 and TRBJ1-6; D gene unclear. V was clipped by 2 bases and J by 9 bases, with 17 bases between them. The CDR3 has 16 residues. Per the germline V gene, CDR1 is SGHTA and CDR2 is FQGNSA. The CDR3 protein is CASSLFRRTVGSPLHF. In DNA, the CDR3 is TGTGCCAGCAGCTTATTTAGAAGGACTGTCGGTTCACCCCTCCACTTT.

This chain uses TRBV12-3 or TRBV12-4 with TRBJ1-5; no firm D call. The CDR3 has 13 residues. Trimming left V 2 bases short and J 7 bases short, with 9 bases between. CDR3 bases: TGTGCCAGCAGTTTACGGGAGCGACAGCCCCAGCATTTT. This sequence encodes CASSLRERQPQHF.

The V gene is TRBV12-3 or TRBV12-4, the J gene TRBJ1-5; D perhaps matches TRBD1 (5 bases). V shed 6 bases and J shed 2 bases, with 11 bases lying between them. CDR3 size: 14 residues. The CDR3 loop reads CASSERGGNQPQHF. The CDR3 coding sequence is TGTGCCAGCAGCGAAAGGGGTGGCAATCAGCCCCAGCATTTT.

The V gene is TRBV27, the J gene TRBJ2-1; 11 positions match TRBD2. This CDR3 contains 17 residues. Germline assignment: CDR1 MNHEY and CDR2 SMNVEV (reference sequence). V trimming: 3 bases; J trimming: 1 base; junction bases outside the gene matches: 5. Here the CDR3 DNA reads TGTGCCAGCAGTTTCAGACTAGCGGGATTGTCCTACAATGAGCAGTTCTTC. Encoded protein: CASSFRLAGLSYNEQFF.

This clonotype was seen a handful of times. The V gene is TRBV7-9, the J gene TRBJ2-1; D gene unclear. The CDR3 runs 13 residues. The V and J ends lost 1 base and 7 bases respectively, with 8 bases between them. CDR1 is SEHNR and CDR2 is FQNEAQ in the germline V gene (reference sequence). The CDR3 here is CASSLVQRNEQFF. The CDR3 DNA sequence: TGTGCCAGCAGCTTAGTCCAGCGAAATGAGCAGTTCTTC.

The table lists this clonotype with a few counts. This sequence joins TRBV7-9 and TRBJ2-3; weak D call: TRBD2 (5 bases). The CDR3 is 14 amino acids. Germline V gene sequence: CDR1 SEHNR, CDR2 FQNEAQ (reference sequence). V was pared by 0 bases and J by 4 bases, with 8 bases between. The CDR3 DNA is TGTGCCAGCAGCTTAGCGGGAGCGCCAGATACGCAGTATTTT. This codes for CASSLAGAPDTQYF.

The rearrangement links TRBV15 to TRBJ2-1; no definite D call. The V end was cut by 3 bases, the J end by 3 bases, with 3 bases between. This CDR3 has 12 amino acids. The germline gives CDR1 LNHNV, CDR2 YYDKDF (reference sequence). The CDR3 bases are TGTGCCACCAGCAGGCACTACAATGAGCAGTTCTTC. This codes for CATSRHYNEQFF. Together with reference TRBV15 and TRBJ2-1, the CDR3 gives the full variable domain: DAMVIQNPRYQVTQFGKPVTLSCSQTLNHNVMYWYQQKSSQAPKLLFHYYDKDFNNEADTPDNFQSRRPNTSFCFLDIRSPGLGDTAMYLCATSRHYNEQFFGPGTRLTVL.

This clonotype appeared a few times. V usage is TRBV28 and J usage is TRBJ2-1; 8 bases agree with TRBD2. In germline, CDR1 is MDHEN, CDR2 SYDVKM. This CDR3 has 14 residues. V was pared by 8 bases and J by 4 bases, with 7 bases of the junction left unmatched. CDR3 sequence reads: CASRGLEGYNEQFF. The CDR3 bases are TGTGCCAGCCGGGGACTAGAGGGGTACAATGAGCAGTTCTTC. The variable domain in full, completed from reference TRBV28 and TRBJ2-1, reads DVKVTQSSRYLVKRTGEKVFLECVQDMDHENMFWYRQDPGLGLRLIYFSYDVKMKEKGDIPEGYSVSREKKERFSLILESASTNQTSMYLCASRGLEGYNEQFFGPGTRLTVL.

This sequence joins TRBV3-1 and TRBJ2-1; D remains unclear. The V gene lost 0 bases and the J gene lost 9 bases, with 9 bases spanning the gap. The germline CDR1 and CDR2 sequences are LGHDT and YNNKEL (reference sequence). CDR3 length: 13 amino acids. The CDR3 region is CASSQDGRTEQFF. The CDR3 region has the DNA TGTGCCAGCAGCCAAGATGGAAGGACTGAGCAGTTCTTC.